In its sample, the clone carrying this T cell receptor (beta chain) was seen a few times. The sample comes from a study of T cells after yellow fever vaccination. TCRdb itself ran the 5' RACE reads through MiXCR, one entry per CDR3 protein. The sample carries some 340,000 distinct CDR3 sequences, about 10% recorded once. CDR1 and CDR2 from the germline V gene are SGHRS and YFSETQ. Trimming left V 4 bases short and J 1 base short, with 10 bases between. This CDR3 region has 14 residues. The material was CD4+ T cells sorted from PBMCs, obtained 45 days after the yellow fever booster vaccination. V is TRBV5-1 and J is TRBJ2-3; D is unresolved. The TCR was taken from a man aged 18 to 29 who received the YFV17D yellow fever vaccine. As DNA, the CDR3 is TGCGCCAGCAGCCAAGGGCCTGGCACAGATACGCAGTATTTT. Residues: CASSQGPGTDTQYF.